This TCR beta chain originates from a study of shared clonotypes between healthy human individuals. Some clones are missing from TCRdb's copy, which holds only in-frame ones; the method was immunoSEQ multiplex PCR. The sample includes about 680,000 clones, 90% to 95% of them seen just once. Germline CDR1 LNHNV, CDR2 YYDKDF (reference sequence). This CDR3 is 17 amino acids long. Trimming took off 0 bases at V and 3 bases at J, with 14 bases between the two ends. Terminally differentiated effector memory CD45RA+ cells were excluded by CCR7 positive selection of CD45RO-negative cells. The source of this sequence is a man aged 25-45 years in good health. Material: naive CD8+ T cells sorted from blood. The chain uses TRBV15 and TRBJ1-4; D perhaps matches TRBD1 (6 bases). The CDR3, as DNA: TGTGCCACCAGCAGAGATATGGCAGGGGTTTCTAATGAAAAACTGTTTTTT. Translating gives CATSRDMAGVSNEKLFF.